The 32 T cell receptor beta chains in this list originate from one sample, sequenced in a study of OX40 agonist ivuxolimab in advanced cancers. Sequenced by immunoSEQ multiplex PCR; TCRdb stores in-frame clones only, minus some. Here the sample spans roughly 38,000 clones, 89% being singletons. Sequenced here: CD4+ or CD8+ T cells sorted from blood, sampled in a trial of the OX40 agonist ivuxolimab. The source is an adult with an advanced solid tumor such as melanoma, head and neck, liver or kidney cancer.

This chain links TRBV5-1 with TRBJ1-2; 8 bases are a match to TRBD1. The ends lost 0 bases at V and 5 bases at J; junction bases unmatched: 6. Germline values: CDR1 SGHRS, CDR2 YFSETQ. The CDR3 is 15 amino acids. Written as DNA, the CDR3 is TGCGCCAGCAGCTTGGGACAGGGGACGGGGTATGGCTACACCTTC. This translates into CASSLGQGTGYGYTF.

The chain uses TRBV4-2 and TRBJ2-7; 8 bases match TRBD1. V shed 3 bases and J 2 bases; nucleotides not matched to a gene: 6. CDR1 and CDR2 (germline): LGHNA, YNFKEQ. The CDR3 runs to 15 residues. CDR3 in DNA: TGTGCCAGCAGCCACTTGACAGGGGATACCTACGAGCAGTACTTC. This sequence encodes CASSHLTGDTYEQYF.

The CDR3 nucleotides are TGTGCCAGCAGCGGACAGAACTCTAACTATGGCTACACCTTC. It codes for CASSGQNSNYGYTF. The V and J genes are TRBV28 and TRBJ1-2; D may be TRBD1 (6 bases). V dropped 6 bases and J dropped 0 bases, with 11 bases sitting between them. In germline, CDR1 is MDHEN, CDR2 SYDVKM. The CDR3 runs 14 residues.

This clone was seen just once. This chain uses TRBV20-1 with TRBJ2-7; the D gene is possibly TRBD1 (6 bases). CDR1 DFQATT and CDR2 SNEGSKA come from the germline V gene (reference sequence). This CDR3 has 11 residues. V was trimmed by 6 bases and J by 3 bases, leaving 9 bases between them. CDR3 loop: CSASRGYEQYF. In nucleotides, the CDR3 is TGCAGTGCCTCCAGGGGCTACGAGCAGTACTTC.

The chain carries TRBV29-1 and TRBJ2-7; D remains ambiguous. Germline CDR1 is SQVTM and CDR2 is ANQGSEA. This CDR3 is built from 11 residues. V lost 2 bases and J lost 4, with 6 bases in between. CDR3: CSVEFGYEQYF. The CDR3 bases are TGCAGCGTTGAATTCGGGTACGAGCAGTACTTC.

J is TRBJ1-2 and V is TRBV4-2; 7 nucleotides match TRBD1. This CDR3 spans 15 amino acids. V gave up 1 base and J gave up 8 bases; unmatched junction bases: 10. The germline gives CDR1 LGHNA, CDR2 YNFKEQ. The CDR3: CASSQGQGLISGYTF. The CDR3 DNA reads TGTGCCAGCAGCCAAGGACAGGGATTGATTTCGGGCTACACCTTC.

The rearrangement links TRBV2 to TRBJ2-5; D perhaps matches TRBD2 (6 bases). Looked up from germline, CDR1 is SNHLY and CDR2 is FYNNEI. CDR3 size: 14 residues. The V end lost 2 bases, the J end lost 5 bases, and 12 bases lay between the germline ends. The CDR3 DNA sequence: TGTGCCAGCAGTGAATTCGGAGGGACGGAGACCCAGTACTTC. It encodes CASSEFGGTETQYF.

This chain uses TRBV2 with TRBJ1-5, with D possibly matching TRBD1 (6 bases). V was clipped by 3 bases and J by 2 bases, with 14 bases between them. The CDR3 length is 16 residues. Germline-derived CDR1 and CDR2 are SNHLY and FYNNEI. The CDR3 nucleotides are TGTGCCAGCAGTGAGAGCAGGGGTCGGGGCAATCAGCCCCAGCATTTT. Its protein product is CASSESRGRGNQPQHF.

The rearrangement links TRBV29-1 to TRBJ1-3, with 8 bases identical to TRBD1. The CDR3 sequence is 14 residues long. J gave up 4 bases and V 4 bases, and 6 bases lay outside the gene matches. Germline V gene sequence: CDR1 SQVTM, CDR2 ANQGSEA. CDR3 coding DNA: TGCAGCGTTGCGAGGACAGGGTCCGGAAACACCATATATTTT. As protein: CSVARTGSGNTIYF.

The chain links TRBV5-1 to TRBJ1-2; 10 bases are a match to TRBD1. This CDR3 has 14 residues. Per the germline V gene, CDR1 is SGHRS and CDR2 is YFSETQ. Trimming removed 0 bases from V and 8 bases from J; junction bases left unmatched: 4. For the CDR3, the DNA is TGCGCCAGCAGCTTGGGGGGACAGGGGAGAGGCTACACCTTC. Translated, it gives CASSLGGQGRGYTF. The complete variable domain, with remaining parts taken from reference TRBV5-1 and TRBJ1-2, reads KAGVTQTPRYLIKTRGQQVTLSCSPISGHRSVSWYQQTPGQGLQFLFEYFSETQRNKGNFPGRFSGRQFSNSRSEMNVSTLELGDSALYLCASSLGGQGRGYTFGSGTRLTVV.

The chain joins TRBV5-1 to TRBJ1-1; D call uncertain. Trimming took off 0 bases at V and 1 base at J, with 7 bases between the two ends. The germline V gene has CDR1 SGHRS and CDR2 YFSETQ. The length of the CDR3 is 14 residues. In nucleotides, the CDR3 is TGCGCCAGCAGCTTGGGGGAGGCGAACACTGAAGCTTTCTTT. Amino acid sequence: CASSLGEANTEAFF.

The count of this clone is one. The chain has TRBV19 and TRBJ1-5; D not resolved. Germline V gene lookup returns CDR1 LNHDA and CDR2 SQIVND (reference sequence). V was shortened by 7 bases and J by 0 bases, with 13 bases between the two germline ends. The CDR3 consists of 15 residues. The CDR3 here is CASTSNWDSNQPQHF. The DNA of the CDR3 is TGTGCCAGTACCTCGAACTGGGATAGCAATCAGCCCCAGCATTTT.

A remark on this clone: Mismatch with germline at one junction end may stem from a read error. The J gene is TRBJ1-2, the V gene TRBV11-2, with D perhaps matching TRBD1 (5 bases). Germline V gives CDR1 SGHAT, CDR2 FQNNGV. The CDR3 extends over 13 amino acids. For the CDR3, the DNA is TGTGCCAGCAGCTTAGAACTGCAGGGTAATGCCCTCTTC. It yields the protein CASSLELQGNALF.

The V gene is TRBV9, the J gene TRBJ1-2; 11 bases fit TRBD1. The CDR3 totals 15 residues. With V trimmed by 2 bases and J by 2 bases, 2 bases remained unmatched. CDR1 and CDR2 (germline): SGDLS, YYNGEE. The CDR3: CASSVGTGGNYGYTF. The CDR3 DNA reads TGTGCCAGCAGCGTTGGGACAGGGGGGAACTATGGCTACACCTTC.

This rearrangement joins TRBV5-1 to TRBJ1-4; TRBD1 agrees at 10 bases. J gave up 8 bases and V 0 bases, and 4 bases lay outside the gene matches. This CDR3 region has 15 residues. Germline CDR1 is SGHRS and CDR2 is YFSETQ. CDR3 sequence reads: CASSLAGTGEEKLFF. CDR3 DNA sequence: TGCGCCAGCAGCTTGGCCGGGACAGGGGAAGAAAAACTGTTTTTT. Drawing the rest from reference TRBV5-1 and TRBJ1-4, the complete variable domain is KAGVTQTPRYLIKTRGQQVTLSCSPISGHRSVSWYQQTPGQGLQFLFEYFSETQRNKGNFPGRFSGRQFSNSRSEMNVSTLELGDSALYLCASSLAGTGEEKLFFGSGTQLSVL.

V gene TRBV6-1 combines with J gene TRBJ1-5; TRBD1 is a possible D gene (6 bases). Trimming left V 5 bases short and J 7 bases short, with 12 bases between. Per germline, CDR1 MNHNS and CDR2 SASEGT. The CDR3 covers 13 residues. As DNA, the CDR3 is TGTGCCAGCAGTAACAGGGTTTCGCAGCCCCAGCATTTT. Translation gives CASSNRVSQPQHF.

V usage is TRBV7-2 and J usage is TRBJ2-5, with D possibly matching TRBD2 (5 bases). The CDR3 sequence is 14 residues long. Trimming removed 0 bases from V and 5 bases from J, with 10 bases in between. The germline V gene encodes CDR1 SGHTA and CDR2 FQGNSA. The CDR3: CASSLALGWETQYF. CDR3 in DNA: TGTGCCAGCAGCTTAGCACTAGGGTGGGAGACCCAGTACTTC.

This chain joins TRBV10-1 and TRBJ2-7, with D possibly TRBD1 on 5 matching bases. This CDR3 region has 16 residues. V was cut by 4 bases and J by 3 bases, with 19 bases left in between. CDR1 is WNHNN and CDR2 is SYGVQD in the germline V gene (reference sequence). DNA of the CDR3: TGCGCCAGCAGTGCGGCAGGGCTTGCGCGTCTCTACGAGCAGTACTTC. It codes for CASSAAGLARLYEQYF.

This clone was picked up one time. The CDR3 protein is CASSFSAEETQYF. The CDR3 DNA is TGCGCCAGCAGCTTTAGCGCGGAAGAGACCCAGTACTTC. The chain uses TRBV5-1 and TRBJ2-5, with D possibly matching TRBD2 (5 bases). The CDR3 is 13 amino acids. Trimming took off 2 bases at V and 3 bases at J, with 8 bases between the two ends. Germline V gene lookup returns CDR1 SGHRS and CDR2 YFSETQ.

CDR3 in amino acids: CASSQDGSGVNEKLFF. CDR3 DNA: TGCGCCAGCAGTCAGGACGGGTCGGGGGTTAATGAAAAACTGTTTTTT. The chain couples TRBV4-1 to TRBJ1-4; TRBD1 might be the D (5 bases). This CDR3 comprises 16 residues. CDR1 and CDR2 (germline): MGHRA, YSYEKL. Trimming removed 6 bases at V and 4 bases at J, with 18 bases between.

The chain couples TRBV30 to TRBJ1-1, with a tentative D call TRBD1 (5 bases). Germline assignment: CDR1 GTSNPN and CDR2 SVGIG (reference sequence). With 2 bases removed from V and 4 bases from J, the gap between germline ends came to 14 bases. The CDR3 totals 14 residues. The CDR3 spells CAWSPGRLGTEAFF. CDR3 DNA: TGTGCCTGGAGTCCAGGGAGGCTGGGCACTGAAGCTTTCTTT. Using reference TRBV30 and TRBJ1-1 for the parts outside the CDR3, the full variable domain is SQTIHQWPATLVQPVGSPLSLECTVEGTSNPNLYWYRQAAGRGLQLLFYSVGIGQISSEVPQNLSASRPQDRQFILSSKKLLLSDSGFYLCAWSPGRLGTEAFFGQGTRLTVV.

The chain uses TRBV5-1 and TRBJ1-2; D uncertain. The length of the CDR3 is 12 residues. Germline CDR1 SGHRS, CDR2 YFSETQ. V was trimmed by 0 bases and J by 5 bases, leaving 5 bases between them. The CDR3: CASSLDTYGYTF. CDR3 coding DNA: TGCGCCAGCAGCTTGGATACGTATGGCTACACCTTC.

Concerning this clone itself: The same CDR3 is also encoded by other DNA sequences in this sample. This chain links TRBV5-5 with TRBJ2-7; TRBD1 aligns across 7 bases. The CDR3 consists of 12 residues. V shed 4 bases and J 4 bases; nucleotides not matched to a gene: 2. Germline CDR1 SGHKS, CDR2 YYEKEE (reference sequence). This chain's CDR3 is CASSPTGYEQYF. Written as DNA, the CDR3 is TGTGCCAGCAGCCCGACAGGGTACGAGCAGTACTTC.

Details on this clone: At one end the junction does not follow the germline gene, possibly because of a read error. V usage is TRBV2 and J usage is TRBJ2-1; 13 bases match TRBD2. The CDR3 is 12 amino acids. Germline loops: CDR1 SNHLY, CDR2 FYNNEI. CDR3 bases: TGTGCCAGCAATGGGGTTGGACTAGCGGGGGTCTTC. Amino acids: CASNGVGLAGVF.

V gene TRBV11-3 combines with J gene TRBJ1-3; D gene unclear. With 8 bases removed from V and 4 bases from J, the gap between germline ends came to 6 bases. Per the germline V gene, CDR1 is SGHNT and CDR2 is YENEEA. The CDR3 consists of 11 residues. CDR3 residues: CASRAGNTIYF. CDR3 DNA: TGTGCCAGCCGTGCCGGAAACACCATATATTTT.

This clone has only one observation. V is TRBV6-5 and J is TRBJ1-4; D perhaps matches TRBD1 (6 bases). Trimming took off 2 bases at V and 6 bases at J, with 10 bases between the two ends. The CDR3 runs to 14 residues. In germline, CDR1 is MNHEY, CDR2 SVGAGI. CDR3 loop: CASSYRQADEKLFF. The CDR3 DNA reads as TGTGCCAGCAGTTACAGACAGGCCGATGAAAAACTGTTTTTT.

The chain couples TRBV19 to TRBJ2-1, with 11 bases aligning to TRBD2. This CDR3 has 16 amino acids. Per the germline V gene, CDR1 is LNHDA and CDR2 is SQIVND (reference sequence). V was pared by 3 bases and J by 7 bases, with 8 bases of the junction left unmatched. The CDR3 reads CASSILAGGPRNEQFF. The CDR3 nucleotides are TGTGCCAGTAGTATCTTAGCGGGGGGGCCGAGGAATGAGCAGTTCTTC.

The CDR3 DNA is TGTGCCAGCAGCTTGTTGGGCAACCCCGATAATTCACCCCTCCACTTT. Translated: CASSLLGNPDNSPLHF. This sequence joins TRBV5-6 and TRBJ1-6; D ambiguous. V shed 1 base and J shed 5 bases, with 13 bases lying between them. This CDR3 has 16 amino acids. Germline lookup yields CDR1 SGHDT and CDR2 YYEEEE.

The CDR3 region has the DNA TGTGCCAGCAGCAGGGGACAGGGACCCTCCTACGAGCAGTACTTC. Encoded protein: CASSRGQGPSYEQYF. The chain joins TRBV9 to TRBJ2-7; TRBD1 matches at 9 bases. Germline-derived CDR1 and CDR2 are SGDLS and YYNGEE. CDR3 length: 15 residues. Trimming at V came to 4 bases and at J to 0 bases, leaving 5 bases not matched to a gene.

The J gene is TRBJ2-5, the V gene TRBV9; 10 bases fit TRBD1. V lost 0 bases, J lost 4 bases, and 3 bases stayed unmatched. There are 15 residues in the CDR3. CDR1 and CDR2 from the germline V gene are SGDLS and YYNGEE. The CDR3 reads CASSVGRTGGETQYF. The CDR3 bases are TGTGCCAGCAGCGTAGGGCGGACAGGGGGAGAGACCCAGTACTTC.

J is TRBJ1-1 and V is TRBV29-1; TRBD1 is a possible D gene (5 bases). V was clipped by 0 bases and J by 8 bases, with 10 bases between them. In germline, CDR1 is SQVTM, CDR2 ANQGSEA. The CDR3 covers 12 residues. The CDR3 spells CSVEEGGAEAFF. The CDR3, as DNA: TGCAGCGTTGAAGAGGGAGGGGCCGAAGCTTTCTTT.

The chain couples TRBV4-1 to TRBJ1-3, with D unresolved. V was clipped by 0 bases and J by 4 bases, with 13 bases between them. This CDR3 region has 16 residues. Germline CDR1 MGHRA, CDR2 YSYEKL. CDR3 in amino acids: CASSQDSWERGNTIYF. Here the CDR3 DNA reads TGCGCCAGCAGCCAAGATTCCTGGGAAAGAGGAAACACCATATATTTT.